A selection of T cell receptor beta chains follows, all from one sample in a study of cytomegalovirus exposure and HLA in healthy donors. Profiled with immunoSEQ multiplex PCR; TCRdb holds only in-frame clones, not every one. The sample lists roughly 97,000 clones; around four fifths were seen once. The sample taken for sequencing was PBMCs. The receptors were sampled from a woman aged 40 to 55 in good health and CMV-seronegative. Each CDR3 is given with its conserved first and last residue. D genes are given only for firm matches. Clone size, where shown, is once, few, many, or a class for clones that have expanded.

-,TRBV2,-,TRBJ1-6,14,CASTGIGDNSPLHF,TGTGCCAGCACGGGGATCGGGGATAATTCACCCCTCCACTTT
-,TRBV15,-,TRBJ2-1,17,CATSRDRATTSYNEQFF,TGTGCCACCAGCAGAGATCGGGCGACTACATCCTACAATGAGCAGTTCTTC
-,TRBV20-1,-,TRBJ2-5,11,CSAIRGGTQYF,TGCAGTGCGATAAGGGGAGGGACCCAGTACTTC
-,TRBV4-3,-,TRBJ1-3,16,CASSQDLTGRGNTIYF,TGCGCCAGCAGCCAAGATCTAACAGGTCGTGGAAACACCATATATTTT
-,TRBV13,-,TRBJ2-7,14,CASSSRGRKYEQYF,TGTGCCAGCAGCTCCCGGGGGAGGAAGTACGAGCAGTACTTC
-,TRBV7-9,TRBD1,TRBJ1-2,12,CSSSLQGDGYTF,TGTTCCAGCAGCCTACAGGGGGATGGCTACACCTTC
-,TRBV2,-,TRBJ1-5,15,CASQKESLLNQPQHF,TGTGCCAGCCAAAAGGAGTCTCTACTCAATCAGCCCCAGCATTTT
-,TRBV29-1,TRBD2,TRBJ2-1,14,CSGWTSDSYNEQFF,TGCAGCGGCTGGACTAGCGACTCCTACAATGAGCAGTTCTTC
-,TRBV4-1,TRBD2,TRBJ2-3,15,CASSQPSGGTDTQYF,TGCGCCAGCAGCCAACCTAGCGGTGGTACAGATACGCAGTATTTT
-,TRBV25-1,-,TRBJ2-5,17,CASSPSIGQPQRETQYF,TGTGCCAGCAGTCCCAGTATCGGACAGCCCCAACGAGAGACCCAGTACTTC
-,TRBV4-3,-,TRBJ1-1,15,CASSQDRTGRTEAFF,TGCGCCAGCAGCCAAGATCGTACAGGGCGCACTGAAGCTTTCTTT
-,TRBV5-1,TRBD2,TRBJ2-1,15,CATQYSPGGYNEQFF,TGCGCCACCCAATACTCCCCGGGAGGTTACAATGAGCAGTTCTTC
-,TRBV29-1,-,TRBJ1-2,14,CSVGKGGKDYGYTF,TGCAGCGTTGGGAAGGGGGGGAAGGACTATGGCTACACCTTC
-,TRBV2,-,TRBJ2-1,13,CASKQPVYNEQFF,TGTGCCAGTAAACAGCCCGTCTACAATGAGCAGTTCTTC
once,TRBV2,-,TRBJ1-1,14,CASSEVLSRTEAFF,TGTGCCAGCAGTGAAGTGCTGAGTCGTACTGAAGCTTTCTTT
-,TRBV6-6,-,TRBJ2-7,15,CASSSPDRSSYEQYF,TGTGCCAGCAGCTCCCCCGACAGAAGCTCCTACGAGCAGTACTTC
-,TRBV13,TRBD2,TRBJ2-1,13,CASSPGTNDEQFF,TGTGCCAGCAGCCCCGGGACTAACGATGAGCAGTTCTTC
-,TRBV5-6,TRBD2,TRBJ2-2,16,CASSLILAGDTGELFF,TGTGCCAGCAGCTTAATACTAGCGGGAGATACCGGGGAGCTGTTTTTT
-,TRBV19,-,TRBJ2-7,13,CASSNLSFYEQYF,TGTGCCAGTAGTAACCTAAGCTTCTACGAGCAGTACTTC
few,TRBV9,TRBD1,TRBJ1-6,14,CASSGDRDVSPLHF,TGTGCCAGCAGCGGCGACAGGGACGTTTCACCCCTCCACTTT
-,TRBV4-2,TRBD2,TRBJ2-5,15,CASSHLQREEETQYF,TGTGCCAGCAGCCATCTTCAGCGGGAGGAAGAGACCCAGTACTTC
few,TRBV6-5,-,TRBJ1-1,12,CASSPLHTEAFF,TGTGCCAGCAGTCCACTCCACACTGAAGCTTTCTTT
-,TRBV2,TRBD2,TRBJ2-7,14,CASSESRGSYEQYF,TGTGCCAGCAGTGAATCGCGGGGGTCCTACGAGCAGTACTTC
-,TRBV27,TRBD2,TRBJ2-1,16,CASSSIMGGTLNEQFF,TGTGCCAGCAGTTCAATTATGGGAGGGACGCTCAATGAGCAGTTCTTC
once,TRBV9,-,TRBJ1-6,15,CASSTQDTRGSPLHF,TGTGCCAGCAGCACCCAAGACACCCGGGGGTCACCCCTCCACTTT
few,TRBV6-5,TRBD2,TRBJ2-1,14,CASRVIGGSNEQFF,TGTGCCAGCCGGGTAATCGGCGGGAGCAATGAGCAGTTCTTC
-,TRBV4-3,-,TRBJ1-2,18,CASSQDTLQVMTDYGYTF,TGCGCCAGCAGCCAGGATACACTACAGGTTATGACGGACTATGGCTACACCTTC
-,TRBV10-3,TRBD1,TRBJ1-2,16,CAISERAWDQGDGYTF,TGTGCCATCAGTGAGAGGGCATGGGATCAGGGGGATGGCTACACCTTC
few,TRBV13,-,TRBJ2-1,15,CASTPGLPSYNEQFF,TGTGCCAGCACCCCTGGACTCCCCTCCTACAATGAGCAGTTCTTC
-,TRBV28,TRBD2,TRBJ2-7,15,CASSSRERDWSEQYF,TGTGCCAGCAGTTCCCGAGAGCGGGATTGGTCCGAGCAGTACTTC
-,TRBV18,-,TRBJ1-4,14,CASSPGATNEKLFF,TGTGCCAGCTCACCCGGAGCAACTAATGAAAAACTGTTTTTT
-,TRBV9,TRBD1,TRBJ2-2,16,CASSAWTGVNTGELFF,TGTGCCAGCAGCGCATGGACAGGGGTAAACACCGGGGAGCTGTTTTTT
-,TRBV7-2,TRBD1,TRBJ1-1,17,CASSLVGQGWMNTEAFF,TGTGCCAGCAGCTTAGTGGGACAGGGGTGGATGAACACTGAAGCTTTCTTT
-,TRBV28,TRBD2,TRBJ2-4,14,CASTIAGAEDIQYF,TGTGCCAGCACAATAGCGGGGGCCGAGGACATTCAGTACTTC
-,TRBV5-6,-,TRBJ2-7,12,CASSLIPGEQYF,TGTGCCAGCAGCTTGATCCCGGGGGAGCAGTACTTC
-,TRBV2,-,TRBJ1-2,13,CASSGGRNYGYTF,TGTGCCAGCAGTGGGGGCAGGAACTATGGCTACACCTTC
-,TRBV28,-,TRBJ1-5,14,CASSFGDSNQPQHF,TGTGCCAGCAGTTTTGGAGATAGCAATCAGCCCCAGCATTTT
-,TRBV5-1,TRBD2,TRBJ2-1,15,CASSLASGGYNEQFF,TGCGCCAGCAGCTTGGCTAGCGGAGGTTACAATGAGCAGTTCTTC
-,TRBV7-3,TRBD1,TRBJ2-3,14,CASSLGTGTDTQYF,TGTGCCAGCAGCTTGGGGACAGGCACAGATACGCAGTATTTT
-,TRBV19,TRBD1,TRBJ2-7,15,CASSIPGTGGNEQYF,TGTGCCAGTAGTATCCCCGGGACAGGGGGAAACGAGCAGTACTTC